The clone carrying this TCR beta chain appeared a few times. Its target is unknown. Genomic DNA per cell subset filled all wells of several immunoSEQ plates. Libraries were prepared by immunoSEQ multiplex PCR; TCRdb keeps only in-frame clonotypes and omits some of them. The table has about 560,000 clones, around 80% seen once. The data were obtained in a study of shared clonotypes between healthy human individuals. Overall study results and limits: Enrolling few donors narrowed the genetic and exposure-history diversity that was represented.

Germline lookup yields CDR1 SGHRS and CDR2 YFSETQ. The V gene lost 5 bases and the J gene lost 3 bases, with 11 bases spanning the gap. This CDR3 region has 13 residues. The TCR sequence derives from a woman in her thirties or forties in good health. Some clones in this sample may be carry-over from other donors' samples. The source material was PBMCs. This sequence joins TRBV5-1 and TRBJ1-2; D not resolved. DNA for the CDR3: TGCGCCAGCAGGACTGACGGGGACTATGGCTACACCTTC. Translated: CASRTDGDYGYTF.